Listed here is a single TCR beta chain. The sample originates from a study of shared clonotypes between healthy human individuals. Study as a whole: The cohort comprised a couple of women and a few men. Their ages spanned 18 to 49 years.

A deep-level run was used for the assay. Genomic DNA belonging to each subset was distributed in equal measure over several immunoSEQ plates. Method: immunoSEQ multiplex PCR; TCRdb's copy keeps in-frame clones and lacks some. Of about 560,000 clones listed, around three quarters are singletons. CDR3 length: 21 residues. Germline loops: CDR1 MNHEY, CDR2 SMNVEV (reference sequence). The V segment lost 5 bases and the J segment 5 bases; nucleotides outside the gene matches: 17. The chain links TRBV27 to TRBJ2-2, with TRBD2 matching 16 bases. This receptor was obtained from a woman in her forties in good health. Some clones in this sample may be carry-over from other donors' samples. Sequencing input: PBMCs. The chain's CDR3 is CASSPQGISGLAGGPTGELFF. The CDR3 DNA follows: TGTGCCAGCAGTCCACAGGGTATCTCGGGACTAGCGGGAGGGCCGACCGGGGAGCTGTTTTTT.